Here is one TCR beta chain with its context. The germline CDR1 and CDR2 sequences are MNHNY and SVGAGI (reference sequence). V shed 0 bases, J shed 5 bases, and the junction held 5 bases outside the gene matches. The CDR3 contains 16 residues. Sequenced by immunoSEQ multiplex PCR; TCRdb stores in-frame clones only, minus some. The repertoire has tens of thousands of clones, more than 70% of them found once; the top ten carry just over 0.55%. The source of the sample is a study of T cell changes during pregnancy in multiple sclerosis. Here the sequenced sample was CD4+ T cells from peripheral blood mononuclear cells, taken in the first trimester of pregnancy. The chain couples TRBV6-6 to TRBJ2-1; 9 bases are a match to TRBD2. The TCR originated in a female donor with multiple sclerosis, enrolled in a pregnancy study. The CDR3 nucleotides read TGTGCCAGCAGTTACTCGCGCGGGGGGGCCCACAATGAGCAGTTCTTC. Translated: CASSYSRGGAHNEQFF.